This T cell receptor beta chain originates from a study of T cells after yellow fever vaccination. Study findings and constraints: FACS-sorted repertoires could contain abundant clonotypes contaminating from the bulk population. Weaker overall, the secondary response nonetheless peaked faster (day 5 versus 15). The appearance of a small share of clonotypes in both CD4 and CD8 compartments was observed.

For TCR, cDNA came from 5'RACE template switching, which added a universal primer site and UMIs. TCRdb re-analysed the 5' RACE reads in MiXCR, keeping a single row per CDR3 protein. Of roughly 96,000 distinct CDR3 sequences listed, roughly 9% are singletons. The CDR3 spans 14 residues. Trimming removed 4 bases at V and 6 bases at J, with 16 bases between. Per germline, CDR1 SGHRS and CDR2 YFSETQ. Many counts were recorded for this clonotype. The rearrangement links TRBV5-1 to TRBJ1-1; D may be TRBD1 (6 bases). The origin of this receptor is a man aged 18 to 30 who received the YFV17D yellow fever vaccine. The sample in question was CD8+ T cells not binding an NS4B(214-222) dextramer, sorted from PBMCs, obtained less than 18 days after the first yellow fever vaccination. The CDR3 DNA is TGCGCCAGCAGCCCCCCCGGGGGCGCCTCTGAAGCTTTCTTT. Protein sequence: CASSPPGGASEAFF.